These T cell receptor beta chains were read from a single sample in a study of Graves' ophthalmopathy and Graves' hyperthyroidism. TCRdb fed the multiplex PCR reads into MiXCR, producing one record per CDR3 protein. The table shows about 640,000 distinct CDR3 sequences, with roughly 41% occurring only once. Sequenced sample: peripheral blood. The receptor set was obtained from an adult man with Graves' ophthalmopathy. Each CDR3 is given with its conserved first and last residue. Fields, in order: V gene, clone size, D gene, J gene, CDR3 protein, CDR3 DNA. The D gene is left open where the match is weak. Clone size is not always given. Where it is, it says once, few, many or a class for expanded clones.

>TRBV19|-|-|TRBJ1-1
CASSIEMNTEAFF
TGTGCCAGTAGTATAGAAATGAACACTGAAGCTTTCTTT
>TRBV2|many|TRBD1|TRBJ1-2
CASIPTGGGYGYTF
TGTGCCAGCATCCCGACAGGGGGAGGGTATGGCTACACCTTC
>TRBV11-2|-|TRBD2|TRBJ2-7
CASSLMVAGLSSYEQYF
TGTGCCAGCAGCTTAATGGTAGCGGGGTTAAGCTCCTACGAGCAGTACTTC
>TRBV10-3|-|TRBD1|TRBJ1-2
CASSERTGGAPNYGYTF
TGTGCCAGCAGTGAAAGGACAGGGGGCGCCCCTAACTATGGCTACACCTTC
>TRBV20-1|once|-|TRBJ1-6
CSASVGGNVDSPLHF
TGCAGTGCTAGCGTGGGGGGGAACGTGGATTCACCCCTCCACTTT
>TRBV7-3|-|TRBD2|TRBJ2-5
CASSYDGGAETQYF
TGTGCCAGCAGTTACGACGGGGGGGCGGAGACCCAGTACTTC
>TRBV7-9|many|-|TRBJ1-6
CASSLQGANSPLHF
TGTGCCAGCAGCTTACAGGGAGCTAATTCACCCCTCCACTTT
>TRBV24-1|-|-|TRBJ1-1
CATPWRDAFF
TGTGCCACCCCTTGGCGGGACGCTTTCTTT
>TRBV10-3|-|-|TRBJ1-5
CAISERGVQETQHF
TGTGCCATCTCGGAGCGGGGGGTCCAGGAGACCCAGCATTTT
>TRBV10-2|many|TRBD1|TRBJ1-2
CASSADRDLHTF
TGCGCCAGCAGCGCGGACAGGGACCTCCACACCTTC
>TRBV5-1|-|TRBD2|TRBJ2-2
CASSPGTSGRAYTGELFF
TGCGCCAGCAGCCCCGGGACTAGCGGGAGGGCCTACACCGGGGAGCTGTTTTTT
>TRBV9|many|-|TRBJ1-4
CASSVGQANEKLFF
TGTGCCAGCAGCGTAGGGCAGGCTAATGAAAAACTGTTTTTT
>TRBV7-8|many|TRBD2|TRBJ2-6
CASSFRLKASGGGGANVLTF
TGTGCCAGCAGCTTCCGACTCAAGGCTAGCGGGGGAGGTGGGGCCAACGTCCTGACTTTC
>TRBV27|many|-|TRBJ1-1
CASSFDANTEAFF
TGTGCCAGCAGTTTCGACGCGAACACTGAAGCTTTCTTT
>TRBV5-1|-|-|TRBJ1-1
CASSLQGLDTEAFF
TGCGCCAGCAGCTTACAAGGCTTGGACACTGAAGCTTTCTTT
>TRBV25-1|-|-|TRBJ1-1
CASTLDAGGTEAFF
TGTGCCAGCACCCTGGACGCGGGGGGCACTGAAGCTTTCTTT
>TRBV5-1|many|TRBD2|TRBJ2-2
CASSPWTSGTGELFF
TGCGCCAGCAGCCCCTGGACTAGCGGCACCGGGGAGCTGTTTTTT
>TRBV30|-|TRBD1|TRBJ1-5
CAWSLGQLNQPQHF
TGTGCCTGGAGTCTGGGACAGTTGAATCAGCCCCAGCATTTT
>TRBV20-1|many|-|TRBJ1-1
CSARDSGYTEAFF
TGCAGTGCTAGAGACTCAGGGTACACTGAAGCTTTCTTT
>TRBV7-6|-|TRBD2|TRBJ2-1
CASSLLGLAAYNEQFF
TGTGCCAGCAGCTTATTAGGACTAGCCGCTTACAATGAGCAGTTCTTC
>TRBV20-1|-|-|TRBJ1-5
CSARGPGTLNQPQHF
TGCAGTGCTAGGGGCCCCGGGACATTGAATCAGCCCCAGCATTTT
>TRBV29-1|-|-|TRBJ2-5
CSVLGGGMKQETQYF
TGCAGCGTGTTGGGGGGTGGTATGAAGCAAGAGACCCAGTACTTC
>TRBV18|-|-|TRBJ2-7
CASSPPAGLYEQYF
TGTGCCAGCTCACCACCGGCAGGGCTCTACGAGCAGTACTTC
>TRBV6-5|-|TRBD2|TRBJ2-5
CASRDSGGETQYF
TGTGCCAGCAGGGATAGCGGGGGGGAGACCCAGTACTTC
>TRBV27|few|-|TRBJ2-6
CASPKSGANVLTF
TGTGCCAGCCCGAAATCTGGGGCCAACGTCCTGACTTTC
>TRBV15|once|-|TRBJ1-6
CATSSRYGSPLHF
TGTGCCACCAGCAGTCGTTATGGTTCACCCCTCCACTTT
>TRBV29-1|-|TRBD1|TRBJ1-5
CSVEGQGAGQPQHF
TGCAGCGTTGAAGGACAGGGGGCGGGTCAGCCCCAGCATTTT
>TRBV2|many|-|TRBJ1-2
CASRRTGTGYGYTF
TGTGCCAGCAGGCGGACCGGGACGGGCTATGGCTACACCTTC
>TRBV2|many|-|TRBJ2-5
CASSEFPTTRQLMQETQYF
TGTGCCAGCAGTGAATTCCCAACAACGAGACAGCTCATGCAAGAGACCCAGTACTTC
>TRBV6-6|few|TRBD1|TRBJ1-2
CASSPGGEGYTF
TGTGCCAGCAGCCCAGGGGGCGAGGGCTACACCTTC
>TRBV29-1|many|TRBD1|TRBJ2-7
CSVNTGTGLGEQYF
TGCAGCGTCAACACCGGGACAGGGTTGGGCGAGCAGTACTTC
>TRBV7-3|-|TRBD2|TRBJ2-5
CASSGTTVGETQYF
TGTGCCAGCAGCGGGACTACCGTCGGCGAGACCCAGTACTTC
>TRBV7-2|-|-|TRBJ1-6
CASSQDRPPYNSPLHF
TGCGCCAGCAGCCAAGATCGGCCTCCCTATAATTCACCCCTCCACTTT
>TRBV24-1|-|-|TRBJ1-5
CATSDLRISGNEHF
TGTGCCACCAGTGATTTGCGGATTAGCGGGAATGAGCATTTT
>TRBV7-8|many|TRBD1|TRBJ1-1
CASSPRTGKNTEAFF
TGTGCCAGCAGTCCTCGGACAGGGAAAAACACTGAAGCTTTCTTT
>TRBV2|many|-|TRBJ2-2
CASSVVGGDTGELFF
TGTGCCAGCAGTGTAGTGGGCGGAGATACCGGGGAGCTGTTTTTT
>TRBV7-3|once|-|TRBJ1-2
CASSSYTGGGYTF
TGTGCCAGCAGCTCCTACACCGGGGGTGGCTACACCTTC
>TRBV2|-|-|TRBJ2-6
CASSHGRSGTNVLTF
TGTGCCAGCAGCCATGGACGCTCTGGGACCAACGTCCTGACTTTC
>TRBV5-1|many|-|TRBJ2-7
CASSEQYF
TGCGCCAGCAGCGAGCAGTACTTC
>TRBV10-3|-|-|TRBJ2-6
CAISEGRAGDNVLTF
TGTGCCATCAGTGAGGGCCGGGCAGGGGACAACGTCCTGACTTTC
>TRBV6-6|-|-|TRBJ1-1
CAMRSLGISSEAFF
TGTGCCATGAGGTCTTTGGGGATCTCTTCTGAAGCTTTCTTT
>TRBV5-5|-|-|TRBJ2-7
CASSLEGQGSYEQYF
TGTGCCAGCAGCTTGGAGGGTCAGGGTTCCTACGAGCAGTACTTC
>TRBV4-1|-|TRBD1|TRBJ1-4
CASSQNVPGQGREKLFF
TGCGCCAGCAGCCAAAACGTCCCGGGACAGGGTCGTGAAAAACTGTTTTTT
>TRBV7-3|many|-|TRBJ2-2
CASSLVSGNTGELFF
TGTGCCAGCAGCTTAGTTAGCGGTAACACCGGGGAGCTGTTTTTT
>TRBV29-1|-|TRBD1|TRBJ1-1
CSAEVGTGDTEAFF
TGCAGCGCCGAAGTCGGGACAGGGGATACTGAAGCTTTCTTT
>TRBV19|-|-|TRBJ1-2
CANSMDSNYGYTF
TGTGCCAATAGTATGGACAGTAACTATGGCTACACCTTC
>TRBV29-1|-|-|TRBJ2-7
CSVGDTASYEQYF
TGCAGCGTAGGGGACACGGCCTCCTACGAGCAGTACTTC
>TRBV9|many|-|TRBJ2-2
CASSVASKGGELFF
TGTGCCAGCAGCGTAGCTTCGAAGGGAGGGGAGCTGTTTTTT
>TRBV24-1|-|-|TRBJ2-2
CATRAGKGPGELFF
TGTGCCACCAGGGCAGGGAAAGGCCCCGGGGAGCTGTTTTTT
>TRBV7-6|many|-|TRBJ1-1
CASSLVRGGGRLAFF
TGTGCCAGCAGCTTAGTTCGGGGGGGCGGGCGTCTAGCTTTCTTT
>TRBV4-2|few|TRBD1|TRBJ2-6
CASSQRDSPNLSSGANVLTF
TGTGCCAGCAGCCAGAGGGACAGCCCTAACTTGAGCTCTGGGGCCAACGTCCTGACTTTC